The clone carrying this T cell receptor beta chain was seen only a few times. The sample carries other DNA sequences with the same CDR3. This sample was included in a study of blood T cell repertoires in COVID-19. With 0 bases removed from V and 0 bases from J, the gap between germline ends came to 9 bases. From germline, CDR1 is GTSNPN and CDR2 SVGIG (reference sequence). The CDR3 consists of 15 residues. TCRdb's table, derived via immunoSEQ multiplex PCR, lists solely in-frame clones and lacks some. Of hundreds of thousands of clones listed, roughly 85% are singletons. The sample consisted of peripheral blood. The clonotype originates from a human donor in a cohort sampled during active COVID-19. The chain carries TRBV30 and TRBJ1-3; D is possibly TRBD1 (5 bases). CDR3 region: CAWSVRGNSGNTIYF. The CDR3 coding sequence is TGTGCCTGGAGTGTACGGGGGAACTCTGGAAACACCATATATTTT.